This T cell receptor (beta chain) was sequenced during a study of beta chain features in type 1 diabetes. Germline values: CDR1 SQVTM, CDR2 ANQGSEA. The CDR3 has 16 residues. After removal of 6 bases from V and 2 bases from J, the junction contained 14 bases not matched to a gene. Isolated RNA was reverse transcribed in full, so expressed TCRB transcripts were sequenced. The assay was immunoSEQ multiplex PCR, and TCRdb's table has in-frame clones only and misses some. The table has about 110,000 clones, roughly 40% seen once. The receptor comes from a woman aged 18-29 years in good health. Sequencing used stem cell memory CD4+ T cells from blood. The V gene is TRBV29-1, the J gene TRBJ2-7, with 9 bases identical to TRBD2. CDR3 residues: CSVRGGGSSSPYEQYF. Written as DNA, the CDR3 is TGCAGCGTCCGCGGGGGGGGCAGTTCGAGCCCCTACGAGCAGTACTTC.